Below are 13 T cell receptor beta chains sequenced from a single sample in a study of T cells in Graves' hyperthyroidism and ophthalmopathy. Amplified TCR beta CDR3 regions came from RNA transcripts. The TCR CDR3 first-round RT-PCR relied on the HTBI primer set. TCRdb reprocessed the multiplex PCR reads via MiXCR and lists one record per CDR3 protein. The sample has more than 650,000 distinct CDR3 sequences; about 14% are singletons. Sequencing was done on a sample of blood. The receptors were gathered from a woman aged 18-35 years with Graves' hyperthyroidism.

The sample holds a few counts of this clonotype. The chain couples TRBV28 to TRBJ2-7; the D gene is possibly TRBD1 (5 bases). The CDR3 loop spans 13 amino acids. V lost 5 bases and J lost 3, with 11 bases in between. From germline, CDR1 is MDHEN and CDR2 SYDVKM. The CDR3 nucleotides are TGTGCCAGCAGTCGACAGCTTAGCTACGAGCAGTACTTC. Translated: CASSRQLSYEQYF.

In this sample, this clonotype turned up many times. The chain joins TRBV2 to TRBJ2-7; D is uncertain. CDR1 and CDR2 from the germline V gene are SNHLY and FYNNEI. CDR3 length equals 13 residues. V was trimmed by 6 bases and J by 0 bases, leaving 9 bases between them. The CDR3 protein is CASRISFSYEQYF. DNA for the CDR3: TGTGCCAGCAGGATTTCTTTCTCCTACGAGCAGTACTTC.

This chain links TRBV25-1 with TRBJ2-1; D could derive from TRBD1 or TRBD2 (6 bases each). Looked up from germline, CDR1 is MGHDK and CDR2 is SYGVNS. The CDR3 is made up of 13 amino acids. The germline V and J ends were trimmed by 7 bases and 6 bases, with 13 bases remaining between them. The CDR3 here is CASTFGGVNEQFF. CDR3 nucleotide sequence: TGTGCCAGCACTTTCGGGGGCGTCAATGAGCAGTTCTTC.

This clonotype was observed a few times. The gene calls are TRBV6-6 and TRBJ1-2; D call uncertain. The CDR3 contains 14 residues. V was shortened by 0 bases and J by 6 bases, with 11 bases between the two germline ends. Germline CDR1 is MNHNY and CDR2 is SVGAGI (reference sequence). CDR3: CASSYSDQQDGYTF. The CDR3 DNA reads TGTGCCAGCAGTTACTCAGACCAGCAGGATGGCTACACCTTC.

Only a few counts were recorded for this clonotype. The V gene is TRBV20-1, the J gene TRBJ2-2, with 10 bases that match TRBD2. V trimming: 0 bases; J trimming: 4 bases; junction bases outside the gene matches: 5. Per the germline V gene, CDR1 is DFQATT and CDR2 is SNEGSKA (reference sequence). CDR3 length: 16 residues. DNA of the CDR3: TGCAGTGCTAGAGATGTCCTAGCGGGGGTCACCGGGGAGCTGTTTTTT. As protein: CSARDVLAGVTGELFF.

This clonotype was seen a handful of times. V gene TRBV27 combines with J gene TRBJ2-7, with 7 positions matching TRBD1. The V segment lost 0 bases and the J segment 0 bases; nucleotides outside the gene matches: 2. CDR3 size: 15 residues. Looked up from germline, CDR1 is MNHEY and CDR2 is SMNVEV (reference sequence). CDR3 in amino acids: CASSLSGTVSYEQYF. The CDR3 coding sequence is TGTGCCAGCAGTTTATCTGGGACAGTCTCCTACGAGCAGTACTTC.

This clonotype was recorded a few times. The chain employs TRBV5-4 and TRBJ2-2; 10 bases match TRBD2. Germline V gene lookup returns CDR1 SGHNT and CDR2 YYREEE (reference sequence). V gave up 4 bases and J gave up 10 bases; unmatched junction bases: 7. The CDR3 consists of 14 residues. The CDR3 nucleotides are TGTGCCAGCAGCCCTAGCGGGAGAAGAGCGGAGCTGTTTTTT. Its protein product is CASSPSGRRAELFF.

This clonotype was found many times. V is TRBV27 and J is TRBJ1-2; D ambiguous. The CDR3 length is 16 residues. Trimming took 3 bases from V and 0 from J, leaving 14 bases between them. Germline CDR1 MNHEY, CDR2 SMNVEV (reference sequence). CDR3 bases: TGTGCCAGCAGTTTCGGAAGAGATAGGCCTAACTATGGCTACACCTTC. The encoded protein is CASSFGRDRPNYGYTF.

The sample holds many counts of this clonotype. This rearrangement joins TRBV20-1 to TRBJ2-5; possibly TRBD1 for D (6 bases). The V end lost 4 bases, the J end lost 5 bases, and 8 bases lay between the germline ends. Germline assignment: CDR1 DFQATT and CDR2 SNEGSKA (reference sequence). CDR3 length: 11 amino acids. CDR3 nucleotide sequence: TGCAGTGCTAACAGGGATGAGACCCAGTACTTC. The encoded protein is CSANRDETQYF.

This clonotype has more than one count but fewer than ten. The chain is built from TRBV4-1 and TRBJ1-1, with D perhaps TRBD1 (5 bases). Germline V gene sequence: CDR1 MGHRA, CDR2 YSYEKL. The CDR3 spans 15 residues. The V end lost 1 base, the J end lost 6 bases, and 15 bases lay between the germline ends. CDR3 DNA: TGCGCCAGCAGCCAAGCGAGGGGATACCTCGCTGAAGCTTTCTTT. The encoded protein is CASSQARGYLAEAFF.

The chain joins TRBV19 to TRBJ1-6; D not certain. The CDR3 has 13 amino acids. The V end lost 1 base, the J end lost 9 bases, and 7 bases lay between the germline ends. CDR1 LNHDA and CDR2 SQIVND come from the germline V gene (reference sequence). CDR3 loop: CASSIGGSSPLHF. The CDR3 DNA follows: TGTGCCAGTAGTATAGGAGGGAGTTCACCCCTCCACTTT.

There are many counts of this clonotype. The chain couples TRBV7-2 to TRBJ2-2; 10 bases align to TRBD2. Per germline, CDR1 SGHTA and CDR2 FQGNSA. The ends lost 6 bases at V and 4 bases at J; junction bases unmatched: 8. The CDR3 extends over 16 amino acids. The CDR3: CASSLSGRGGTGELFF. The CDR3 DNA sequence: TGTGCCAGCAGTCTAAGCGGGAGGGGTGGCACCGGGGAGCTGTTTTTT.

This chain uses TRBV19 with TRBJ1-1; 7 bases agree with TRBD1. The CDR3 covers 13 residues. The J segment lost 4 bases and the V segment lost 6 bases, leaving 5 bases of the junction unmatched. Germline CDR1 LNHDA, CDR2 SQIVND (reference sequence). The CDR3 here is CASRQTGITEAFF. CDR3 sequence (DNA): TGTGCCAGTAGACAGACAGGGATCACTGAAGCTTTCTTT.